The sequence of this T cell receptor (beta chain) was determined in a study of T cell responses to AZD1222 COVID-19 vaccine. Overall study findings and caveats: After two AZD1222 doses, spike-specific TCR breadth and depth rose versus day 0. Spike as a whole was targeted by vaccine-associated CD4 TCRs, dominant at 160-218 and 743-854. Mostly white British, mostly female donors; authors suggested clonal diversity may be underestimated. No repertoire was sampled before or during the peak T cell response, only after it.

The germline gives CDR1 SGHTA, CDR2 FQGTGA. The CDR3 sequence is 15 residues long. The V segment lost 5 bases and the J segment 4 bases; nucleotides outside the gene matches: 10. Profiled with immunoSEQ multiplex PCR; TCRdb holds only in-frame clones, not every one. This table holds tens of thousands of clones, 70% to 90% found once. A word on this clone: The antigen is undetermined.

This TCR came from an adult in good health. The input for sequencing was peripheral blood, taken on day 0 of AZD1222 vaccination. The chain links TRBV7-3 to TRBJ1-1; 7 bases map to TRBD1. Here the CDR3 reads CASSPTPTGTTEAFF. CDR3 DNA: TGTGCCAGCAGCCCTACCCCGACAGGGACCACTGAAGCTTTCTTT.